This T cell receptor (beta chain) was documented in a study of blood T cell repertoires in COVID-19. Study in general: Sites across the United States, Italy and Spain contributed samples from acute and convalescent COVID-19. PBMCs, B-cell-depleted T cells, or T cells were the source of the cDNA or gDNA that made up the material.

Germline CDR1 MNHNY, CDR2 SVGAGI (reference sequence). The V and J ends lost 5 bases and 2 bases respectively, with 18 bases between them. This CDR3 comprises 16 residues. Assay: immunoSEQ multiplex PCR; the TCRdb copy retains only in-frame clones and omits some. The data show roughly 400,000 clones, more than 85% seen once. Recruitment covered about two dozen US areas and drew participants whose ages spanned roughly 18 to 90 years. In the 2 weeks before study entry, exposed participants met a COVID-19 case, which was PCR-confirmed or clinician-diagnosed. The receptor's source is a woman in her thirties or forties who had been exposed to COVID-19. Specimen: PBMCs or T cells enriched from blood (not recorded which). The chain uses TRBV6-6 and TRBJ1-1; weak D call: TRBD1 (6 bases). The CDR3 bases are TGTGCCAGCAGTCGAACCTTACTACAGGGTAACACTGAAGCTTTCTTT. Its translation is CASSRTLLQGNTEAFF.